These T cell receptor beta chains were read from a single sample in a study of shared clonotypes between healthy human individuals. Sequencing was performed with immunoSEQ multiplex PCR; in TCRdb, only in-frame clones are kept and a portion is missing. The repertoire includes hundreds of thousands of clones, 95% to 98% of them detected once, and approximately 0.33% sits in the top ten. Sequenced sample: naive CD8+ T cells sorted from blood. These receptors were collected from a man under 40 in good health. Each CDR3 is given with its conserved first and last residue. The D gene is left open where the match is weak. Rows give clone size only sometimes, using once, few, many, or a class for an expanded clone.

j_gene | d_gene | v_gene | abundance | CDR3nt | CDR3aa
TRBJ2-7 | - | TRBV28 | - | TGTGCCAGCAGTTTCCGGGACCCGTACTACGAGCAGTACTTC | CASSFRDPYYEQYF
TRBJ2-6 | TRBD1 | TRBV9 | - | TGTGCCGGCAGCGTATTCGGGACAGGGTTGGCTGGGGCCAACGTCCTGACTTTC | CAGSVFGTGLAGANVLTF
TRBJ2-7 | TRBD2 | TRBV6-5 | - | TGTGCCAGCAGGGTTGTTGCGGGAGATAACGAGCAGTACTTC | CASRVVAGDNEQYF
TRBJ1-1 | - | TRBV6-5 | - | TGTGCCAGCAGTTACCACGTAAACACTGAAGCTTTCTTT | CASSYHVNTEAFF
TRBJ2-2 | TRBD2 | TRBV7-9 | - | TGTGCCAGCAGCCAGGGACAGTGGCTAGCGGGAGAGCGCGGCGGGGAGCTGTTTTTT | CASSQGQWLAGERGGELFF
TRBJ1-3 | TRBD1 | TRBV5-1 | - | TGCGCCAGCAGCTTGGGTCAGGGGGCGAAGGGAAACACCATATATTTT | CASSLGQGAKGNTIYF
TRBJ2-3 | TRBD2 | TRBV29-1 | - | TGCAGCGTTGAAGAGAGCGGGAGTCGGGAAGATACGCAGTATTTT | CSVEESGSREDTQYF
TRBJ2-7 | - | TRBV6-5 | once | TGTGCCAGCAGTTACGCCAGTTCCTACGAGCAGTACTTC | CASSYASSYEQYF
TRBJ2-5 | - | TRBV5-6 | - | TGTGCCAGCAGCTTGGTAATTGGGCAGAATTATCAAGAGACCCAGTACTTC | CASSLVIGQNYQETQYF
TRBJ2-7 | TRBD2 | TRBV9 | - | TGTGCCAGCAGCCCTCGGAGCCTAGCGGGAGGACTGAAGGAGCAGTACTTC | CASSPRSLAGGLKEQYF
TRBJ1-3 | - | TRBV7-9 | - | TGTGCCAGCTTAGGAGGGTTACCTGGAAACACCATATATTTT | CASLGGLPGNTIYF
TRBJ2-7 | TRBD1 | TRBV7-9 | - | TGTGCCAGCAGCTTACAAGGACAGGGGCCCTACGAGCAGTACTTC | CASSLQGQGPYEQYF
TRBJ1-5 | TRBD1 | TRBV27 | - | TGTGCCAGCAGTTTAGGGACAGGGGGCAAACAGCCCCAGCATTTT | CASSLGTGGKQPQHF
TRBJ2-6 | - | TRBV27 | - | TGTGCCAGCAGTTTATCGATTCAGGCTGGGGCCAACGTCCTGACTTTC | CASSLSIQAGANVLTF
TRBJ2-3 | - | TRBV5-1 | - | TGCGCCAGCAGCACCGGGACAACTAGCACAGATACGCAGTATTTT | CASSTGTTSTDTQYF
TRBJ2-7 | - | TRBV11-2 | - | TGTGCCAGCAGCTTTGGCAGCACCTACGAGCAGTACTTC | CASSFGSTYEQYF
TRBJ1-3 | - | TRBV30 | - | TGTGCCTGCCACTACCTCGACAGTGGCTCTGGAAACACCATATATTTT | CACHYLDSGSGNTIYF
TRBJ2-2 | - | TRBV7-9 | - | TGTGCCAGCAGCGACCCCAGGGGAGTGAACACCGGGGAGCTGTTTTTT | CASSDPRGVNTGELFF
TRBJ2-2 | - | TRBV29-1 | - | TGCAGCGTAGGGGACCGAGGAAGGAGGTCCACCGGGGAGCTGTTTTTT | CSVGDRGRRSTGELFF
TRBJ2-1 | - | TRBV5-6 | - | TGTGCCAGCAGCTTGTGGCAGGAATCCTACAATGAGCAGTTCTTC | CASSLWQESYNEQFF
TRBJ1-2 | - | TRBV7-9 | once | TGTGCCAGCAGCTTAGCGCGGCAGGAGGCCCTACTTAACTATGGCTACACCTTC | CASSLARQEALLNYGYTF
TRBJ2-1 | - | TRBV7-3 | - | TGTGCCAGCAGCTTAACGTCAGCGGCCAATGAGCAGTTCTTC | CASSLTSAANEQFF
TRBJ2-7 | TRBD2 | TRBV5-4 | - | TGTGCCAGCAGCTCCCTAGCGGGGCCGTCCTACGAGCAGTACTTC | CASSSLAGPSYEQYF
TRBJ1-2 | - | TRBV11-2 | - | TGTGCCAGCAGCTTAGAAGGGGGAAGAAATGGCTACACCTTC | CASSLEGGRNGYTF
TRBJ2-7 | - | TRBV7-9 | - | TGTGCCAGCAGCTTAGCCGGGAAGTCCTACGAGCAGTACTTC | CASSLAGKSYEQYF
TRBJ2-1 | TRBD2 | TRBV11-2 | - | TGTGCCAGCAGCTTAGTCCTAGCGGGAGGGATGGGTGAGCAGTTCTTC | CASSLVLAGGMGEQFF
TRBJ1-4 | - | TRBV6-5 | - | TGTGCCAGCAGCCTACTCCGGGGGACTAATGAAAAACTGTTTTTT | CASSLLRGTNEKLFF
TRBJ2-5 | TRBD1 | TRBV7-8 | - | TGTGCCAGCAGCGCCCGGGACAGGGAGGAGACCCAGTACTTC | CASSARDREETQYF